This TCR beta chain is drawn from a study of Tregs in tolerant kidney transplant recipients. V shed 3 bases, J shed 0 bases, and the junction held 2 bases outside the gene matches. CDR1 and CDR2 (germline): MNHEY, SVGAGI. The CDR3 length is 16 residues. Here immunoSEQ multiplex PCR was the method, and the copy in TCRdb shows in-frame clones only, minus some. This sample has roughly 250,000 clones, with roughly four fifths found just once. The specimen was CD4+ T cells from blood. V usage is TRBV6-5 and J usage is TRBJ1-6, with 7 bases fitting TRBD1. This TCR was recovered from a human donor in good health. This CDR3 is CASSYAGGSYNSPLHF. In DNA form, the CDR3 reads TGTGCCAGCAGTTATGCAGGGGGCTCCTATAATTCACCCCTCCACTTT.